The entry below gives a single T cell receptor beta chain sequence along with its context. No antigen is known for it. V was shortened by 0 bases and J by 11 bases, with 14 bases between the two germline ends. CDR3 size: 13 residues. CDR1 is LGHDT, CDR2 YNNKEL, per germline (reference sequence). The repertoire was sequenced with immunoSEQ multiplex PCR; TCRdb's copy has only in-frame clones and lacks some. This repertoire shows tens of thousands of clones, about 78% found once; its top ten account for approximately 15%. The source of the sample is a study of vaccination effects on CD4 cells after COVID-19. Antigen-specific CD4+ T cells were expanded with viral peptide pools in the ViraFEST assay before sequencing. CD4+ T cells were isolated after less than 12 days of culture. The person had PCR-confirmed SARS-CoV-2 infection between March and December 2020. They grew over 1.5 million PBMC in each well, adding approximately 10 IU/ml IL-2 and 7.5 to 10 ug/ml peptides.

This clonotype originated in a human donor who had a prior SARS-CoV-2 infection. This chain links TRBV3-1 (or the pseudogene TRBV3-2) with TRBJ2-7, with D unresolved. The material sequenced was CD4+ T cells from PBMCs cultured with HCoV-NL63 spike peptides, taken before COVID-19 vaccination. CDR3 nucleotides: TGTGCCAGCAGCCAAGACCGATTTGCTGGCAAGTACTTC. Amino acids: CASSQDRFAGKYF.